This T cell receptor beta chain was profiled in a study of T cells expressing NK-cell markers (dated by TCRdb to the early 2020s). General notes on the study: Roughly 8 donors provided sorted CD3+CD56+NKG2C+, CD3+CD56+NKG2C- and CD3+CD56-NKG2C+ T-cell subsets, whose TCR beta-chain repertoires were profiled. Among the eight sequenced donors, seven were HCMV-seropositive and one was HCMV-seronegative. The eight sequenced donors were randomly selected healthy volunteers, three men and five women. Libraries were sequenced as 2 x 150 bp reads on Illumina HiSeq 2000/2500, MiSeq or NextSeq.

Sequencing was performed on an Illumina HiSeq 2000. TCR beta cDNA libraries were made by 5'RACE template switching that added a universal primer site and unique molecular identifiers. Priming for cDNA synthesis came from the TCR beta constant segment, and two successive PCR amplification steps followed. For the original study's pipeline: MIGEC handled demultiplexing of the reads and grouping by UMI, while MiTCR was used to assemble and quantify clonotypes. To exclude erroneous sequences, only TCR cDNA sequences supported by at least two reads were retained. The tcR package was used for downstream repertoire analysis, with clonotypes matched between fractions based on CDR3 nucleotide sequence plus V segment. VDJmatch was used to annotate antigen specificity against VDJdb, with one amino acid substitution in CDR3 allowed. TCRdb reprocessed the reads, so every CDR3 protein sequence counts as one entry and DNA is not shown. TCRdb assigned the V and J calls; the authors' analysis was not used. The sample table holds approximately 440,000 distinct CDR3 sequences. Under 1.5% of the sample is in the top ten clones.

About this clonotype: There is no known antigen for this receptor.

HCMV serostatus was determined by detecting HCMV-specific IgG in serum with a commercial ELISA kit. Peripheral blood mononuclear cells were isolated from blood by Ficoll density gradient centrifugation. CDR1 and CDR2, looked up from the germline V gene, are ENHRY and SYGVKD. Counted from cysteine to phenylalanine, this CDR3 has 14 amino acids. No DNA sequence is on record. What the authors observed across the whole study: Those dominant clonotypes were again the most abundant among CD3+CD56-NKG2C+ cells in several donors, at roughly 25-60.1%. In six or seven donors, the dominant CD3+CD56+NKG2C+ clonotypes ranked among the top 10 CD8+ clonotypes, making up about 1.0-7.5% of CD8+ T cells. Whether the expanded NKG2C-expressing T cell clones were specific for HCMV antigens was left unclear.

This receptor chain uses TRBV10-3 and TRBJ1-5; no DNA is available, so the TRBD1 call from TCRdb remains unchecked. Sequencing used blood T cells: a sorted CD56 or NKG2C T cell subset, CD4+ or CD8+ T cells, or bulk PBMC T cells (not recorded which). The receptor was derived from a woman aged 45-65 years in good health. Donor details come from another sample of the same person, matched by shared clones. The CDR3 reads as follows: CAIRGQGAGQPQHF.